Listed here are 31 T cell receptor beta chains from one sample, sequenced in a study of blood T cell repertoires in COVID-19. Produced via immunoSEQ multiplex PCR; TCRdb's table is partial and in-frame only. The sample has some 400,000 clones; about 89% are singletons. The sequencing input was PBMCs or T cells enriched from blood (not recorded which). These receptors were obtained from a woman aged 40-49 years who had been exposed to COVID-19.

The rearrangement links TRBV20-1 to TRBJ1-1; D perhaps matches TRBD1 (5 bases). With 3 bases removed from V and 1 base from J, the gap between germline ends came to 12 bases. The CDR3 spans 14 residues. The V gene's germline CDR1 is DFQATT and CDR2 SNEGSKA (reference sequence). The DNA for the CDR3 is TGCAGTGCTAGTCGGCGGGGGGGGAACACTGAAGCTTTCTTT. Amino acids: CSASRRGGNTEAFF.

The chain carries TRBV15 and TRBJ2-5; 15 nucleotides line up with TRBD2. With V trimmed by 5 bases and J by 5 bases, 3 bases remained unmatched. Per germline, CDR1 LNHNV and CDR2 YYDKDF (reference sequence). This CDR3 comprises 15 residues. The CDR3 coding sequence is TGTGCCACCAGCGATGGACTAGCGGGGGGGGAGACCCAGTACTTC. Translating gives CATSDGLAGGETQYF.

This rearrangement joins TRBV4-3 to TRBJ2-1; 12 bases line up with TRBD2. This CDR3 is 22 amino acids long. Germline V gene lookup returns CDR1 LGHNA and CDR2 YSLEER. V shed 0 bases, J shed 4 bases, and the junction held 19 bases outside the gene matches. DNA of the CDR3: TGCGCCAGCAGCCAAGATCCGATCAGGGGAGCCAGGACTAGCGGGGCTTACAATGAGCAGTTCTTC. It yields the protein CASSQDPIRGARTSGAYNEQFF.

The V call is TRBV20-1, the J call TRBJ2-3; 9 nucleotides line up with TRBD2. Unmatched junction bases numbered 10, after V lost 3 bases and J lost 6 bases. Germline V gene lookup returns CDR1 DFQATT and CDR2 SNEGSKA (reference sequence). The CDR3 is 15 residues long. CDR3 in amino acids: CSASTGSGSGDTQYF. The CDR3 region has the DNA TGCAGTGCTAGTACCGGTAGCGGGAGTGGCGATACGCAGTATTTT.

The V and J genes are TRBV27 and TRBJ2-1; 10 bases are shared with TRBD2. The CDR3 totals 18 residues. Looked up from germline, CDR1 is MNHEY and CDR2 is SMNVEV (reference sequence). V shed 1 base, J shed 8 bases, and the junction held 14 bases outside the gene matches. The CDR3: CASSLFKKRGGPRDEQFF. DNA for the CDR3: TGTGCCAGCAGTTTATTTAAGAAGCGGGGGGGACCACGGGATGAGCAGTTCTTC.

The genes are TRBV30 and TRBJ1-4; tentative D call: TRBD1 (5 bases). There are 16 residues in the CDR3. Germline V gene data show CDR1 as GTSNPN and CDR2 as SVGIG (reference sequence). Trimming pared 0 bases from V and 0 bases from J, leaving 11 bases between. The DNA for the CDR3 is TGTGCCTGGAGTGTGGGGGGAACGGCAACTAATGAAAAACTGTTTTTT. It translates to CAWSVGGTATNEKLFF.

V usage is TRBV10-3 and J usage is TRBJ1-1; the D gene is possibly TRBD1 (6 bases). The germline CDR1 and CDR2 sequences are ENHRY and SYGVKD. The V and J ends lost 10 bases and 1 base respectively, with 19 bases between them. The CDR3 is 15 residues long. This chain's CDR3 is CATDGGGQTNTEAFF. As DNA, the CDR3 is TGTGCCACCGACGGTGGCGGACAGACGAACACTGAAGCTTTCTTT.

The CDR3 region has the DNA TGTGCCAGCAGCCGACAGGGTCCCAATCAGCCCCAGCATTTT. Translating gives CASSRQGPNQPQHF. The chain is built from TRBV5-8 and TRBJ1-5; 7 bases line up with TRBD1. Germline CDR1 and CDR2: SGHTS and YDEGEE. V shed 4 bases, J shed 3 bases, and the junction held 4 bases outside the gene matches. The CDR3 is 14 residues long.

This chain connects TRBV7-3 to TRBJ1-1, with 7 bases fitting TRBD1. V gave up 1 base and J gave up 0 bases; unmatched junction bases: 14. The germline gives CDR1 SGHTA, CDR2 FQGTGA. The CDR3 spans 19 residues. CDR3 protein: CASSLKPTSEGALNTEAFF. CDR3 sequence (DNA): TGTGCCAGCAGCTTAAAACCCACGTCCGAGGGGGCCCTGAACACTGAAGCTTTCTTT.

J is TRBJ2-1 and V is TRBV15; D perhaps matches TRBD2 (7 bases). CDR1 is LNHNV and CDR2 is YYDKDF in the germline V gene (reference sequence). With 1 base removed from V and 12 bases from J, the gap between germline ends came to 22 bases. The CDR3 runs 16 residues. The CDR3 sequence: CATSRGGGGHLLGQFF. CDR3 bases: TGTGCCACCAGCAGAGGGGGGGGCGGACATCTTCTAGGGCAGTTCTTC.

This CDR3 is CASSPTGQAATNEKLFF. The DNA for the CDR3 is TGTGCCAGTAGTCCGACAGGACAGGCAGCAACTAATGAAAAACTGTTTTTT. The rearrangement links TRBV19 to TRBJ1-4; 7 bases line up with TRBD1. Trimming took 5 bases from V and 0 from J; bases not matched to a gene: 9. The V gene's germline CDR1 is LNHDA and CDR2 SQIVND (reference sequence). This CDR3 contains 17 residues.

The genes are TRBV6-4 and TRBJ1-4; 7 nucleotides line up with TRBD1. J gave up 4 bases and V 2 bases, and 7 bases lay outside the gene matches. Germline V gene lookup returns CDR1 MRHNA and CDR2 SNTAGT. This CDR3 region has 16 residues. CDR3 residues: CASSDPQGGGNEKLFF. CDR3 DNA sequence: TGTGCCAGCAGTGACCCTCAGGGGGGAGGTAATGAAAAACTGTTTTTT.

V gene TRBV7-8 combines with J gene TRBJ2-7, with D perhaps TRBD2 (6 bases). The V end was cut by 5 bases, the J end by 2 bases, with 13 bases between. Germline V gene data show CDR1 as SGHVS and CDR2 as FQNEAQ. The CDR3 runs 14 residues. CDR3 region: CASSLRDSAYEQYF. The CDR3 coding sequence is TGTGCCAGCAGCCTCCGGGACTCCGCCTACGAGCAGTACTTC.

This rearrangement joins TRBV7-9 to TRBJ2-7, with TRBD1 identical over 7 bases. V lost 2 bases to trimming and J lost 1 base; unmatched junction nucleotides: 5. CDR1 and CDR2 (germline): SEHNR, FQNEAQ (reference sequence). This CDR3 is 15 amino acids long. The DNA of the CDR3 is TGTGCCAGCAGCTTATCCCCGGGACAGTCCTACGAGCAGTACTTC. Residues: CASSLSPGQSYEQYF.

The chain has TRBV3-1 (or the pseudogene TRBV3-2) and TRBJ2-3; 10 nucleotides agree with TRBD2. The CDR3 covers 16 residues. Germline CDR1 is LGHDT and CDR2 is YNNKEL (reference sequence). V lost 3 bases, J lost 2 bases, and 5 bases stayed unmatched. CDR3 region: CASSHSLAGNTDTQYF. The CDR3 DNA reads TGTGCCAGCAGCCACTCACTAGCGGGGAACACAGATACGCAGTATTTT.

CDR3: CATSPGRVGTDTQYF. The CDR3 DNA reads TGTGCCACCTCACCCGGGAGGGTAGGGACAGATACGCAGTATTTT. The chain joins TRBV27 to TRBJ2-3; 8 bases agree with TRBD2. J lost 3 bases, V lost 10 bases, and 12 bases had no gene match. Germline CDR1 is MNHEY and CDR2 is SMNVEV (reference sequence). The CDR3 totals 15 residues.

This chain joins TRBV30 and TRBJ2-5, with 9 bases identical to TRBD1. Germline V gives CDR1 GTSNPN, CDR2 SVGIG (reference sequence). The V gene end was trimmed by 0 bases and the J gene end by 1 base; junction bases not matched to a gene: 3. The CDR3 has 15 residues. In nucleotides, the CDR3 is TGTGCCTGGAGTGTTGGACAGGGGCTCCAAGAGACCCAGTACTTC. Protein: CAWSVGQGLQETQYF.

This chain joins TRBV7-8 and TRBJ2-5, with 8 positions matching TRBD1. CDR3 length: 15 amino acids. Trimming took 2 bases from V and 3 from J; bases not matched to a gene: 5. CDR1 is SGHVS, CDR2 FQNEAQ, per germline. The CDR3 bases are TGTGCCAGCAGCTTAAGGCGGACAGGGAAAGAGACCCAGTACTTC. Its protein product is CASSLRRTGKETQYF.

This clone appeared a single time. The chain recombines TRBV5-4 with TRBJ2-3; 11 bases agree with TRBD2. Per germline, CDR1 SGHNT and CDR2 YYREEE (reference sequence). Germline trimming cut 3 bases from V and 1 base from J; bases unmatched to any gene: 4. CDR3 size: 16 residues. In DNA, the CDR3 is TGTGCCAGCAGCTCTCCGACTAGCGGGGGCACAGATACGCAGTATTTT. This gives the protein CASSSPTSGGTDTQYF.

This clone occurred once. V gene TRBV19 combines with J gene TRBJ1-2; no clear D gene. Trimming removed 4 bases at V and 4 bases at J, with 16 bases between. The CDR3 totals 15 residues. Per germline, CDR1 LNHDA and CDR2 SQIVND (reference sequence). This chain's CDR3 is CASSSLGIGSYGYTF. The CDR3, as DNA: TGTGCCAGTAGTAGCCTTGGGATCGGGAGCTATGGCTACACCTTC.

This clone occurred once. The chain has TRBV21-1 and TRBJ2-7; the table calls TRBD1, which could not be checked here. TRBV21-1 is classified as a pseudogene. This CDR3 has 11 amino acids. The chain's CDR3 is CASSQVYEQYF. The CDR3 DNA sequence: TGTGCCAGCAGCCAGGTTTACGAGCAGTACTTC.

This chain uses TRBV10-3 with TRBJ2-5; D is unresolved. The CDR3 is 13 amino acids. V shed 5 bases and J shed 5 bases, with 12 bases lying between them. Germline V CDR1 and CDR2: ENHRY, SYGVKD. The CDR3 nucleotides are TGTGCCATCAGTTATCAGCGTTGGGAGACCCAGTACTTC. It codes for CAISYQRWETQYF.

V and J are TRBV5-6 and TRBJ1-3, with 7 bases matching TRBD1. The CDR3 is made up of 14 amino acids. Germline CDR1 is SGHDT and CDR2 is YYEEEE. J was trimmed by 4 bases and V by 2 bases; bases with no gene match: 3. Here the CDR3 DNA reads TGTGCCAGCAGCTTAGGGGGACAGGGAAACACCATATATTTT. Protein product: CASSLGGQGNTIYF.

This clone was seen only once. CDR3 nucleotide sequence: TGTGCCTGGGGCCGACAGGGGGGTTTTGATGGCTACACCTTC. Protein: CAWGRQGGFDGYTF. V is TRBV30 and J is TRBJ1-2; 9 bases map to TRBD1. The germline CDR1 and CDR2 sequences are GTSNPN and SVGIG (reference sequence). V lost 5 bases and J lost 6; bases outside the gene matches: 10. The CDR3 contains 14 residues.

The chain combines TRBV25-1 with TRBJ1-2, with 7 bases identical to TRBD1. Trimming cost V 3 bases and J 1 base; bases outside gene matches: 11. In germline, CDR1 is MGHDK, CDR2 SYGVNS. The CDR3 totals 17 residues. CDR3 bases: TGTGCCAGCAGTGACCACGGGACAGTGAAAAGTAACTATGGCTACACCTTC. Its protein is CASSDHGTVKSNYGYTF.

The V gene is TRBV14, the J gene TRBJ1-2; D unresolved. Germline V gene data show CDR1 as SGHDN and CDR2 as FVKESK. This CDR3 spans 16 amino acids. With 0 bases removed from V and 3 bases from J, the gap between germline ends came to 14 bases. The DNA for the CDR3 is TGTGCCAGCAGCCAAGATCGACTAAGGGCTGACTATGGCTACACCTTC. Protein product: CASSQDRLRADYGYTF.

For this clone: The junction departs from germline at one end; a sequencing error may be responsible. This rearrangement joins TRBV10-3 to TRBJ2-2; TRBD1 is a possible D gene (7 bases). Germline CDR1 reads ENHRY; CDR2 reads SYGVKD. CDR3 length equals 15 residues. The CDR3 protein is CAVRGAVSNTGELFF. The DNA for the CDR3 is TGTGCCGTCAGGGGGGCAGTGTCGAACACCGGGGAGCTGTTTTTT.

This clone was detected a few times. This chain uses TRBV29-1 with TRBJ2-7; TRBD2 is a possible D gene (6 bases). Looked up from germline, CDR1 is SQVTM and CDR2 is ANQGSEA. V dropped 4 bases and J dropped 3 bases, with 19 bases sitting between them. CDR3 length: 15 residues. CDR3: CSVGVSGRRDYEQYF. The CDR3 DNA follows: TGCAGCGTTGGGGTTTCGGGGAGGAGAGACTACGAGCAGTACTTC.

The CDR3 DNA reads TGTGTCAGAAGCCCACACCGACAGGCCGTTAACTATGGCTACACCTTC. Its protein is CVRSPHRQAVNYGYTF. This sequence joins TRBV7-5 and TRBJ1-2; TRBD1 reflects the table's D call only, with no check against the DNA. TRBV7-5 is a recognized pseudogene. The CDR3 is 16 amino acids.

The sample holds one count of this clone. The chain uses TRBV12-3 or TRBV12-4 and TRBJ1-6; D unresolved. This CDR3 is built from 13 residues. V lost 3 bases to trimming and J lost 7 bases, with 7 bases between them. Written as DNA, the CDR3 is TGTGCCAGCAGTTTCGGGGAGAATTCACCCCTCCACTTT. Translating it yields CASSFGENSPLHF.

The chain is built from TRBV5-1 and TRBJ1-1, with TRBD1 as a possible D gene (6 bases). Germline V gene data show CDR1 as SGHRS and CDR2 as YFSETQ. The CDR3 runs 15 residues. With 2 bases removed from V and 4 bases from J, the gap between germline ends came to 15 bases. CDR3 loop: CASSLYTGMGTEAFF. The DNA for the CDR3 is TGCGCCAGCAGCTTATACACAGGGATGGGCACTGAAGCTTTCTTT.